The clone carrying this TCR beta chain was detected many times. Its antigen is as yet unknown. The V gene's germline CDR1 is GTSNPN and CDR2 SVGIG (reference sequence). The CDR3 runs 14 residues. Trimming at V came to 5 bases and at J to 10 bases, leaving 12 bases not matched to a gene. The data were taken from a study of early T cells in non-severe SARS-CoV-2 infection. One entry per CDR3 protein results from TCRdb running MiXCR on the 5' RACE reads. The data hold 55,000 to 70,000 distinct CDR3 sequences, with 5.6% observed a single time. Study-wide points: Matching results from VDJdb favored anti-spike CD8 responses, leaving private and CD4 specificities undetected.

The sequenced material came from whole blood. This rearrangement joins TRBV30 to TRBJ2-1, with 9 bases aligning to TRBD2. The source is an adult who was a healthcare worker with PCR-confirmed SARS-CoV-2 infection or an uninfected control (not recorded which). CDR3 residues: CAWGTSHISREQFF. DNA of the CDR3: TGTGCCTGGGGGACTAGCCACATTTCGAGAGAGCAGTTCTTC.